The next 2 T cell receptor beta chains were all read from a single sample in a study of human T cells and chemical hapten exposure. TCRdb reanalysed the RACE reads using MiXCR and keeps one entry per CDR3 protein. The sample records 65,000 to 85,000 distinct CDR3 sequences, 12% being singletons. Specified time point: patch test 1, 2 weeks after DPC sensitization. Regarding treatment: therapeutic diphenylcyclopropenone sensitization with weekly scalp DPC. The specimen was whole blood, collected in connection with sensitization to the hapten diphenylcyclopropenone (DPC). The receptors were gathered from a woman between 55 and 75 years old with alopecia areata. Some clones in this sample may be carry-over from other donors' samples.

This clonotype was recorded at least ten times. This chain connects TRBV5-4 to TRBJ1-6; TRBD1 matches 9 bases. The CDR3 is 13 residues long. The ends lost 7 bases at V and 14 bases at J; junction bases unmatched: 10. In germline, CDR1 is SGHNT, CDR2 YYREEE (reference sequence). The CDR3 nucleotides are TGTGCCAGCCATCGACAGGGGGACCCAGCCCTCCACTTT. This codes for CASHRQGDPALHF.

In its sample, this clonotype was seen a few times. V and J are TRBV30 and TRBJ2-1; D may be TRBD2 (7 bases). V dropped 5 bases and J dropped 0 bases, with 20 bases sitting between them. The CDR3 has 17 amino acids. Germline V gene data show CDR1 as GTSNPN and CDR2 as SVGIG (reference sequence). CDR3 DNA sequence: TGTGCCTGGTATGGGGGGGCCGCAATCCTCTCCTACAATGAGCAGTTCTTC. As protein: CAWYGGAAILSYNEQFF. The full variable domain, its missing parts supplied by reference TRBV30 and TRBJ2-1, is SQTIHQWPATLVQPVGSPLSLECTVEGTSNPNLYWYRQAAGRGLQLLFYSVGIGQISSEVPQNLSASRPQDRQFILSSKKLLLSDSGFYLCAWYGGAAILSYNEQFFGPGTRLTVL.